This is a list of T cell receptor beta chains from one sample in a study of cytomegalovirus exposure and HLA in healthy donors. The repertoire was sequenced with immunoSEQ multiplex PCR; TCRdb's copy has only in-frame clones and lacks some. This listing includes some 64,000 clones. Sequencing was carried out using PBMCs. These receptors were obtained from a woman aged 25 to 39 in good health and CMV-seronegative. CDR3s include the opening cysteine and the closing phenylalanine or tryptophan. A D gene is named only where the DNA matches it firmly.

>14|TRBV5-1|TRBJ1-4|TRBD1
CASSTQGRDEKLFF
TGCGCCAGCAGCACACAGGGGCGGGATGAAAAACTGTTTTTT
>15|TRBV4-2|TRBJ2-7|TRBD2
CASSQRTSGSDEQYF
TGTGCCAGCAGCCAGCGGACTAGCGGGAGCGACGAGCAGTACTTC
>14|TRBV13|TRBJ2-7|NA
CASSLGGIPYEQYF
TGTGCCAGCAGCTTAGGGGGCATCCCCTACGAGCAGTACTTC
>16|TRBV28|TRBJ2-5|NA
CASSRAGVLVWETQYF
TGTGCCAGCTCCCGGGCAGGGGTGTTAGTTTGGGAGACCCAGTACTTC
>14|TRBV5-1|TRBJ1-2|TRBD1
CASRQGALINGYTF
TGCGCCAGCAGACAGGGGGCCCTTATTAACGGCTACACCTTC
>15|TRBV9|TRBJ2-1|NA
CASSEGGIPYNEQFF
TGTGCCAGCAGTGAAGGGGGTATCCCCTACAATGAGCAGTTCTTC
>15|TRBV4-1|TRBJ2-7|TRBD1
CASSQDRTGGYEQYF
TGCGCCAGCAGCCAAGATCGTACAGGGGGGTACGAGCAGTACTTC
>15|TRBV6-5|TRBJ1-2|NA
CASSYSGGGKRGYTF
TGTGCCAGCAGTTACTCGGGAGGGGGGAAGAGGGGCTACACCTTC
>16|TRBV10-2|TRBJ2-7|TRBD2
CASSGTSGRAGSEQYF
TGCGCCAGCAGTGGGACTAGCGGGAGGGCGGGTAGCGAGCAGTACTTC
>17|TRBV15|TRBJ2-3|NA
CATSRGHGLAPTDTQYF
TGTGCCACCAGCAGAGGACATGGCCTAGCGCCCACAGATACGCAGTATTTT
>16|TRBV7-7|TRBJ2-1|TRBD2
CASASGLAVSYNEQFF
TGTGCTAGCGCCTCGGGACTAGCGGTCTCCTACAATGAGCAGTTCTTC
>14|TRBV2|TRBJ2-7|NA
CASGQGALSYEQYF
TGTGCCAGCGGGCAAGGGGCCCTTTCCTACGAGCAGTACTTC
>16|TRBV4-2|TRBJ2-7|NA
CASSQDWGQATYEQYF
TGTGCCAGCAGCCAAGATTGGGGGCAAGCAACCTACGAGCAGTACTTC
>17|TRBV5-6|TRBJ2-3|NA
CASSPLPSSRNTDTQYF
TGTGCCAGCAGCCCGCTGCCTAGCAGCAGAAACACAGATACGCAGTATTTT
>14|TRBV7-2|TRBJ2-7|NA
CASSPGRPPYEQYF
TGTGCCAGCAGCCCCGGCAGGCCCCCCTACGAGCAGTACTTC
>13|TRBV6-6|TRBJ1-1|NA
CASSYKGSTEAFF
TGTGCCAGCAGTTACAAAGGGAGCACTGAAGCTTTCTTT
>13|TRBV15|TRBJ1-1|NA
CATSRGSPTEAFF
TGTGCCACCAGCAGAGGGAGTCCCACTGAAGCTTTCTTT
>14|TRBV28|TRBJ1-1|NA
CASSSVDTYTEAFF
TGTGCCAGCAGTTCCGTGGACACGTACACTGAAGCTTTCTTT
>14|TRBV5-1|TRBJ1-6|TRBD1
CASSFGQENSPLHF
TGCGCCAGCAGCTTCGGACAGGAGAATTCACCCCTCCACTTT
>17|TRBV18|TRBJ1-6|TRBD1
CASSPWDRALHNSPLHF
TGTGCCAGCTCACCGTGGGACAGGGCTTTACATAATTCACCCCTCCACTTT
>14|TRBV27|TRBJ1-2|NA
CASSLGGSNYGYTF
TGTGCCAGCAGTTTGGGGGGTTCTAACTATGGCTACACCTTC
>14|TRBV9|TRBJ1-5|TRBD1
CASSAIGTDQPQHF
TGTGCCAGCAGCGCCATTGGGACAGATCAGCCCCAGCATTTT
>12|TRBV30|TRBJ2-7|NA
CAWSVQGGEQYF
TGTGCCTGGAGTGTACAGGGTGGCGAGCAGTACTTC
>13|TRBV5-4|TRBJ1-1|TRBD1
CASSLDRGTEAFF
TGTGCCAGCAGCTTGGACAGGGGCACTGAAGCTTTCTTT
>15|TRBV7-9|TRBJ2-3|TRBD1
CASSSTGTGAWTQYF
TGTGCCAGCAGCTCAACCGGGACAGGGGCTTGGACGCAGTATTTT
>15|TRBV7-9|TRBJ2-1|NA
CASSFEKQGGGEQFF
TGTGCCAGCAGCTTCGAAAAACAGGGAGGGGGTGAGCAGTTCTTC
>12|TRBV7-9|TRBJ1-1|TRBD1
CASTGQGREAFF
TGTGCCAGCACGGGACAGGGACGTGAAGCTTTCTTT
>16|TRBV25-1|TRBJ2-5|TRBD1
CASSDHRQGSQETQYF
TGTGCCAGCAGTGACCACCGACAGGGGTCCCAAGAGACCCAGTACTTC
>14|TRBV29-1|TRBJ1-1|NA
CSVEVSGANTEAFF
TGCAGCGTTGAAGTCTCAGGGGCGAACACTGAAGCTTTCTTT
>14|TRBV13|TRBJ2-3|NA
CASSLKQGADTQYF
TGTGCCAGCAGCTTAAAACAGGGCGCAGATACGCAGTATTTT
>16|TRBV9|TRBJ2-1|TRBD1
CASSVGGTGGRHEQFF
TGTGCCAGCAGCGTAGGAGGGACAGGGGGGCGGCATGAGCAGTTCTTC
>15|TRBV6-5|TRBJ1-1|TRBD1
CASSYFGTGNTEAFF
TGTGCCAGCAGTTACTTCGGGACAGGGAACACTGAAGCTTTCTTT
>14|TRBV9|TRBJ2-3|TRBD1
CASSLQGWTDTQYF
TGTGCCAGCAGCCTACAGGGGTGGACAGATACGCAGTATTTT
>14|TRBV7-2|TRBJ1-5|NA
CASSLEAGYRPQHF
TGTGCCAGCAGCTTAGAGGCAGGGTATCGGCCCCAGCATTTT
>14|TRBV28|TRBJ1-1|NA
CASSLGAKGTEAFF
TGTGCCAGCAGTTTAGGGGCGAAGGGAACTGAAGCTTTCTTT
>14|TRBV6-5|TRBJ2-7|TRBD1
CATAWDRGRYEQYF
TGTGCCACCGCGTGGGACAGGGGGAGGTACGAGCAGTACTTC
>16|TRBV9|TRBJ2-6|NA
CASSVVSPSGANVLTF
TGTGCCAGCAGCGTAGTCAGTCCCTCTGGGGCCAACGTCCTGACTTTC
>15|TRBV7-8|TRBJ2-5|TRBD2
CASSLWTSGGETQYF
TGTGCCAGCAGCTTATGGACTAGCGGGGGCGAGACCCAGTACTTC
>12|TRBV30|TRBJ1-2|NA
CAWGHLAYGYTF
TGTGCCTGGGGACACCTCGCTTATGGCTACACCTTC
>15|TRBV5-1|TRBJ2-2|TRBD1
CASSSSTGNTGELFF
TGCGCCAGCAGCTCCTCGACAGGGAATACCGGGGAGCTGTTTTTT
>15|TRBV5-1|TRBJ1-3|NA
CASSLVGVSGNTIYF
TGCGCCAGCAGCTTGGTCGGAGTCTCTGGAAACACCATATATTTT
>17|TRBV5-8|TRBJ2-1|NA
CASSLVRGTSSYNEQFF
TGTGCCAGCAGCTTGGTTCGCGGGACGAGCTCCTACAATGAGCAGTTCTTC
>15|TRBV10-3|TRBJ1-1|NA
CAISESRNRVLEAFF
TGTGCCATCAGTGAGTCGAGGAACAGGGTACTTGAAGCTTTCTTT
>16|TRBV5-1|TRBJ1-1|TRBD1
CASSLVGQGARTEAFF
TGCGCCAGCAGCTTGGTAGGGCAGGGGGCCCGGACTGAAGCTTTCTTT
>16|TRBV4-1|TRBJ1-4|TRBD1
CASSLGQLSTNEKLFF
TGCGCCAGCAGCCTGGGACAGCTCTCAACTAATGAAAAACTGTTTTTT
>16|TRBV4-1|TRBJ2-7|TRBD2
CASSLTGTSGIYEQYF
TGCGCCAGCAGCCTAACCGGGACTAGCGGGATTTACGAGCAGTACTTC
>15|TRBV7-3|TRBJ2-7|TRBD1
CASSFGTGPSYEQYF
TGTGCCAGCAGCTTCGGGACAGGGCCCTCCTACGAGCAGTACTTC
>13|TRBV10-1|TRBJ2-6|NA
CASSSSGANVLTF
TGCGCCAGCAGTTCATCTGGGGCCAACGTCCTGACTTTC
>12|TRBV19|TRBJ1-5|TRBD1
CASRQGKEPQHF
TGTGCCAGCCGACAGGGGAAGGAGCCCCAGCATTTT
>17|TRBV4-2|TRBJ2-5|NA
CASSQDGEGKGVETQYF
TGTGCCAGCAGCCAAGATGGCGAAGGGAAGGGGGTCGAGACCCAGTACTTC
>13|TRBV29-1|TRBJ2-7|TRBD1
CSVSLGQGYEQYF
TGCAGCGTTTCGCTAGGACAGGGATACGAGCAGTACTTC
>13|TRBV19|TRBJ1-1|NA
CASSYGRVTEAFF
TGTGCCAGTAGTTATGGCCGGGTCACTGAAGCTTTCTTT
>16|TRBV7-6|TRBJ1-1|NA
CASSSNRPQPGTEAFF
TGTGCCAGCAGCTCAAATCGACCCCAACCGGGAACTGAAGCTTTCTTT
>14|TRBV19|TRBJ2-3|NA
CASSIGQGTDTQYF
TGTGCCAGTAGTATAGGGCAGGGCACAGATACGCAGTATTTT
>11|TRBV20-1|TRBJ1-1|NA
CTLRSGTEAFF
TGCACCCTCCGCTCCGGCACTGAAGCTTTCTTT
>15|TRBV19|TRBJ1-6|NA
CASRQKQAGNSPLHF
TGTGCCAGTAGGCAAAAGCAAGCTGGTAATTCACCCCTCCACTTT
>14|TRBV25-1|TRBJ1-5|NA
CASSEAGNNQPQHF
TGTGCCAGCAGTGAGGCAGGGAACAATCAGCCCCAGCATTTT
>15|TRBV5-1|TRBJ1-1|TRBD1
CASSWAGTGDGRAFF
TGCGCCAGCAGCTGGGCCGGGACAGGGGACGGGCGAGCTTTCTTT
>14|TRBV4-2|TRBJ2-2|NA
CASSPPGDTGELFF
TGTGCCAGCAGCCCCCCCGGGGACACCGGGGAGCTGTTTTTT